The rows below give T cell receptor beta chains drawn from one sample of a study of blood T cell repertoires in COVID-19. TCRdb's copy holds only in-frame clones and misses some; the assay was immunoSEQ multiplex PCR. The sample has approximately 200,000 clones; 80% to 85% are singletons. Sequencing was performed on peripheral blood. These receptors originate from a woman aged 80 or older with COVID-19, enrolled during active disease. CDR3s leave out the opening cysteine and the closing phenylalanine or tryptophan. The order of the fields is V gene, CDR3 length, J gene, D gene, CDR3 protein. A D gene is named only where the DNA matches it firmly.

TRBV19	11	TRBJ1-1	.	ASTRVIDTEAF
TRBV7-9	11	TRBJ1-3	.	AGEEQPGNTIY
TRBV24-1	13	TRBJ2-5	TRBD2	ATAPSGGGQETQY
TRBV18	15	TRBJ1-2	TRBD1	ASSPVVGQGVWYGYT
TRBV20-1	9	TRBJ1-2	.	SARDIYGYT
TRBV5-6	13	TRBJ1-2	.	ASSIRDSRAFGYT
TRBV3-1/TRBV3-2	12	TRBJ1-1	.	ASSHAGGNTEAF
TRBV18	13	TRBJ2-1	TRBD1	ASSPQGQGANEQF
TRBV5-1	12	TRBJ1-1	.	ASSSPGGYTEAF
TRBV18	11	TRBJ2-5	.	ASSPGPGEVQY
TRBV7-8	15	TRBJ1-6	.	ASSLIDSSSYNSPLH
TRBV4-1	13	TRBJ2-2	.	ASSPPAGGTGELF
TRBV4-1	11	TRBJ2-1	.	ASSQAGEYEQF
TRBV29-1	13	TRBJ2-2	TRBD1	SVAQGTRNTGELF
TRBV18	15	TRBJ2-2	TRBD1	ASSSDQGTGDTGELF
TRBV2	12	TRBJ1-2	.	ASAGSGTAYGYT
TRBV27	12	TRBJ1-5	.	ASSYKGPDQPQH
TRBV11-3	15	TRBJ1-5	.	ASSLGAIRGGGQPQH
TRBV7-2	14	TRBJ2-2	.	ASSTRGRMNTGELF
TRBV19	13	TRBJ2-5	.	ASTKRGTGRETQY
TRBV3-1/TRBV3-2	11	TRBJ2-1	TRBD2	ASSVSTSGQQF
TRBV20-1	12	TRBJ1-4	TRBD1	SASTDRVGEKLF
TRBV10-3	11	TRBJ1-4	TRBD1	AIRGTAEDLMF
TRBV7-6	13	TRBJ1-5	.	ASSLSARLNQPQH
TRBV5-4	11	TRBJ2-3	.	ASTLQGSDTQY
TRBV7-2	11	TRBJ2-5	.	ASSLEAEQAQY
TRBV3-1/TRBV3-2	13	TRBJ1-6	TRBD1	ASSYLGDSNSPLH
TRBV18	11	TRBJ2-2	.	ASSQQGPGELF
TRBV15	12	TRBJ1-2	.	ATSREEANYGYT
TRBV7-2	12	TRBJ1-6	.	ASSLEGVNSPLH
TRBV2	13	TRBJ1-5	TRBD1	ASSVDRTSNQPQH
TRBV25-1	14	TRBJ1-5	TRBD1	ASSDGGQSHNQPQH
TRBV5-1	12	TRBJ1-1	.	ASSIPGGATEAF
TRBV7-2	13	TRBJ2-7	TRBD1	ASSPWTGSSYEQY